Listed here are 25 T cell receptor beta chains from one sample, sequenced in a study of blood T cells in healthy people across ages. Through a sample-barcoded 5' primer and a J-beta primer mix, a second PCR was run for about 6 to 11 cycles. Via MiXCR, TCRdb re-called the 5' RACE reads, giving one row per CDR3 protein. This sample has roughly 1.9 million distinct CDR3 sequences; 39% occur once, and the top ten carry 20% to 25%. What was sequenced was blood. All receptors come from a human donor in good health.

This clonotype turned up a few times. This chain uses TRBV9 with TRBJ2-5; D not certain. Germline CDR1 reads SGDLS; CDR2 reads YYNGEE. The CDR3 loop spans 14 amino acids. V lost 0 bases, J lost 2 bases, and 8 bases lay in between. CDR3 amino acids: CASSVGPLQETQYF. Here the CDR3 DNA reads TGTGCCAGCAGCGTAGGCCCTTTACAAGAGACCCAGTACTTC. Based on the CDR3 plus reference TRBV9 and TRBJ2-5, the full variable domain is DSGVTQTPKHLITATGQRVTLRCSPRSGDLSVYWYQQSLDQGLQFLIQYYNGEERAKGNILERFSAQQFPDLHSELNLSSLELGDSALYFCASSVGPLQETQYFGPGTRLLVL.

The chain has TRBV6-6 and TRBJ2-5; D possibly uses TRBD1 or TRBD2 (6 bases each). V was clipped by 4 bases and J by 4 bases, with 16 bases between them. Germline CDR1 is MNHNY and CDR2 is SVGAGI (reference sequence). CDR3 length: 15 residues. CDR3 bases: TGTGCCAGCAGTTCGGCTATGGGGGGCGGAGAGACCCAGTACTTC. Protein: CASSSAMGGGETQYF.

This clonotype occurred a few times. The gene calls are TRBV12-3 or TRBV12-4 and TRBJ1-3; the D gene is possibly TRBD1 (5 bases). V lost 0 bases to trimming and J lost 7 bases, with 16 bases between them. The CDR3 is 16 residues long. CDR3 loop: CASSLAPAGRGNTIYF. CDR3 DNA: TGTGCCAGCAGTTTAGCGCCGGCAGGGCGGGGGAACACCATATATTTT.

The count of this clonotype is one. The CDR3 is CASNFDYNEQFF. DNA of the CDR3: TGTGCCAGCAACTTCGACTACAATGAGCAGTTCTTC. The chain uses TRBV7-9 and TRBJ2-1; D gene ambiguous. The CDR3 length is 12 residues. Deletions cut 7 bases from V and 3 bases from J, with 7 bases between. Germline V CDR1 and CDR2: SEHNR, FQNEAQ (reference sequence).

This clonotype was counted only a few times. V usage is TRBV3-1 and J usage is TRBJ1-2; no firm D call. V gave up 0 bases and J gave up 10 bases, with 18 bases separating them. This CDR3 spans 15 amino acids. Per germline, CDR1 LGHDT and CDR2 YNNKEL (reference sequence). The CDR3, as DNA: TGTGCCAGCAGCCAAGATAACGGGTGGATGAGGCTCTACACCTTC. As protein: CASSQDNGWMRLYTF.

This clonotype has just a few counts. One end of the junction fails to match germline, which may point to a read error. The rearrangement joins TRBV13 to TRBJ1-2, with D possibly TRBD1 on 5 matching bases. Germline V gene data show CDR1 as PRHDT and CDR2 as FYEKMQ (reference sequence). The CDR3 length is 14 residues. CDR3 DNA sequence: TGTGCTAGCAGCGACGAGGGGTGGAAGTATGGCTACACCTTC. Translating gives CASSDEGWKYGYTF.

This clonotype was counted only a few times. J is TRBJ2-1 and V is TRBV6-5; 8 bases map to TRBD2. This CDR3 contains 19 residues. V gave up 0 bases and J gave up 4 bases; unmatched junction bases: 14. CDR1 MNHEY and CDR2 SVGAGI come from the germline V gene. CDR3 sequence (DNA): TGTGCCAGCAGTTACTCGATAAATGTGGTAGCGGGGAATTACAATGAGCAGTTCTTC. This gives the protein CASSYSINVVAGNYNEQFF.

This clonotype has a handful of counts. The chain employs TRBV7-2 and TRBJ2-1, with 15 nucleotides matching TRBD2. The CDR3 is made up of 18 amino acids. J was trimmed by 4 bases and V by 5 bases; bases with no gene match: 9. Germline lookup yields CDR1 SGHTA and CDR2 FQGNSA. The CDR3 loop is CASSPPGLAGGSYNEQFF. CDR3 coding DNA: TGTGCCAGCAGCCCTCCGGGACTAGCGGGGGGATCATACAATGAGCAGTTCTTC.

In this sample, this clonotype turned up a few times. The chain joins TRBV7-9 to TRBJ2-1; TRBD1 aligns across 7 bases. Germline CDR1 is SEHNR and CDR2 is FQNEAQ (reference sequence). The CDR3 extends over 16 amino acids. The junction had 6 bases not matched to a gene; V was cut back by 0 bases and J by 4 bases. The CDR3: CASSLARGRAYNEQFF. The CDR3 region has the DNA TGTGCCAGCAGCTTAGCGAGGGGGCGAGCGTACAATGAGCAGTTCTTC. Combining the CDR3 with reference TRBV7-9 and TRBJ2-1 gives the whole variable domain DTGVSQNPRHKITKRGQNVTFRCDPISEHNRLYWYRQTLGQGPEFLTYFQNEAQLEKSRLLSDRFSAERPKGSFSTLEIQRTEQGDSAMYLCASSLARGRAYNEQFFGPGTRLTVL.

This sequence joins TRBV18 and TRBJ1-2, with 7 bases fitting TRBD1. The CDR3 extends over 15 amino acids. Germline CDR1 and CDR2: KGHSH and LQKENI. Trimming took 4 bases from V and 8 from J; bases not matched to a gene: 13. The CDR3 region is CASSQEEQGSQGYTF. Written as DNA, the CDR3 is TGTGCCAGCTCACAGGAGGAACAGGGGTCCCAGGGCTACACCTTC.

J is TRBJ1-2 and V is TRBV4-1, with 7 nucleotides matching TRBD1. The CDR3 runs 15 residues. V trimming: 6 bases; J trimming: 8 bases; junction bases outside the gene matches: 15. Germline V gives CDR1 MGHRA, CDR2 YSYEKL. As DNA, the CDR3 is TGCGCCAGCAGAAACGGCCTCGACAGGGTGCGGGGCTACACCTTC. Translated: CASRNGLDRVRGYTF.

On this clonotype: One base away lies a much larger clone, so this may be a sequencing read error. The CDR3: CSVGRAPTPEKFF. CDR3 nucleotide sequence: TGCAGCGTTGGCAGGGCCCCCACACCTGAGAAGTTCTTC. The chain links TRBV29-1 to TRBJ2-1; maybe TRBD1 (5 bases). CDR1 and CDR2 from the germline V gene are SQVTM and ANQGSEA. This CDR3 contains 13 residues.

The chain joins TRBV6-2 or TRBV6-3 to TRBJ2-7, with D possibly being TRBD1 or TRBD2 (5 bases each). Between the trimmed V and J ends, which lost 9 bases and 7 bases, there was a span of 25 bases. The CDR3 sequence is 15 residues long. CDR1 is MNHEY, CDR2 SVGEGT, per germline. CDR3 sequence: CASSSRGGSYNEQYF. The CDR3 DNA sequence: TGTGCCAGTTCCTCCCGGGGCGGCTCCTACAATGAGCAGTACTTC.

The chain uses TRBV7-9 and TRBJ1-1; weak D call: TRBD1 (5 bases). Per the germline V gene, CDR1 is SEHNR and CDR2 is FQNEAQ (reference sequence). Trimming stripped 5 bases from V and 7 bases from J, with 14 bases between. The CDR3 loop spans 13 amino acids. CDR3 loop: CASSQGEGREAFF. As DNA, the CDR3 is TGTGCCAGCAGCCAAGGGGAGGGCCGTGAAGCTTTCTTT.

The sample holds a few counts of this clonotype. This CDR3 is CASSLKLAGGGIQYF. The CDR3 DNA follows: TGTGCCAGCAGCCTTAAACTAGCGGGGGGAGGCATTCAGTACTTC. The rearrangement links TRBV3-1 to TRBJ2-4, with 12 bases aligning to TRBD2. This CDR3 contains 15 residues. The ends lost 4 bases at V and 9 bases at J; junction bases unmatched: 7. Germline V gene sequence: CDR1 LGHDT, CDR2 YNNKEL (reference sequence).

The gene calls are TRBV18 and TRBJ1-1, with D unresolved. Germline V CDR1 and CDR2: KGHSH, LQKENI. V lost 0 bases and J 6 bases, leaving 11 bases between the germline ends. The CDR3 contains 14 residues. CDR3 sequence: CASSPPFGYPEAFF. DNA of the CDR3: TGTGCCAGCTCACCACCGTTCGGGTATCCTGAAGCTTTCTTT.

About this clonotype: A single base separates this from a much larger clone, so it may be a read error. The chain links TRBV7-2 to TRBJ2-3, with no clear D. This CDR3 region has 15 residues. The V end was cut by 3 bases, the J end by 1 base, with 11 bases between. Per germline, CDR1 SGHTA and CDR2 FQGNSA. Here the CDR3 reads CASSLLGSCTDTQYF. CDR3 sequence (DNA): TGTGCCAGCAGCTTGCTAGGGTCGTGCACAGATACGCAGTATTTT. The whole variable domain, filled in from reference TRBV7-2 and TRBJ2-3, reads GAGVSQSPSNKVTEKGKDVELRCDPISGHTALYWYRQSLGQGLEFLIYFQGNSAPDKSGLPSDRFSAERTGGSVSTLTIQRTQQEDSAVYLCASSLLGSCTDTQYFGPGTRLTVL.

This clonotype was seen a few times. The rearrangement uses TRBV6-6 and TRBJ1-1; D uncertain. The ends were cut back, 3 bases at V and 4 bases at J, with 6 bases in the middle. The germline V gene encodes CDR1 MNHNY and CDR2 SVGAGI (reference sequence). CDR3 size: 12 residues. CDR3 sequence reads: CASSYHSTEAFF. The CDR3 nucleotides are TGTGCCAGCAGTTATCACAGCACTGAAGCTTTCTTT.

In its sample, this clonotype was seen a few times. The chain is built from TRBV7-8 and TRBJ2-7; D is ambiguous. The V gene's germline CDR1 is SGHVS and CDR2 FQNEAQ. Between the trimmed V and J ends, which lost 1 base and 4 bases, there was a span of 8 bases. The CDR3 covers 13 residues. The CDR3 coding sequence is TGTGCCAGCAGCTTAGTCAACATGTACGAGCAGTACTTC. Translating gives CASSLVNMYEQYF.

In regard to this clonotype: A clone one base away is much larger, so this may be a read error. The chain links TRBV3-1 to TRBJ2-3; D possibly corresponds to TRBD2 (6 bases). This CDR3 comprises 13 residues. Germline CDR1 is LGHDT and CDR2 is YNNKEL (reference sequence). The CDR3 coding sequence is TGTGCCAGCAGCCCTACTAGCAGAGATACGCAGTATTTT. Amino acids: CASSPTSRDTQYF.

V and J are TRBV6-2 or TRBV6-3 and TRBJ2-4; 9 bases match TRBD1. TRBJ2-7 explains the end of the DNA better; the J call may be wrong. CDR3 length: 16 amino acids. Germline V gene lookup returns CDR1 MNHEY and CDR2 SVGEGT. This CDR3 reads CASSNSRDRAPYEQYF. CDR3 nucleotides: TGTGCCAGCAGCAATAGCCGGGACAGGGCCCCCTACGAGCAGTACTTC.

The V call is TRBV7-6, the J call TRBJ2-7, with TRBD2 matching 8 bases. Unmatched junction bases numbered 11, after V lost 3 bases and J lost 4 bases. The length of the CDR3 is 16 residues. Germline lookup yields CDR1 SGHVS and CDR2 FNYEAQ. The CDR3 sequence is CASSLDEVASGYEQYF. DNA of the CDR3: TGTGCCAGCAGCTTGGATGAGGTAGCTAGCGGGTACGAGCAGTACTTC.

V usage is TRBV29-1 and J usage is TRBJ2-1; TRBD1 is a possible D gene (5 bases). Per the germline V gene, CDR1 is SQVTM and CDR2 is ANQGSEA. Between the trimmed V and J ends, which lost 3 bases and 5 bases, there was a span of 11 bases. This CDR3 contains 13 residues. This chain's CDR3 is CSVETDINNEQFF. The CDR3 bases are TGCAGCGTTGAGACAGATATTAACAATGAGCAGTTCTTC.

This clonotype was counted between two and nine times. V is TRBV7-2 and J is TRBJ1-1; D uncertain. Trimming pared 6 bases from V and 5 bases from J, leaving 13 bases between. The CDR3 sequence is 13 residues long. Per the germline V gene, CDR1 is SGHTA and CDR2 is FQGNSA. CDR3 in amino acids: CASSYQSETEAFF. The CDR3 coding sequence is TGTGCCAGCAGTTACCAGAGTGAGACTGAAGCTTTCTTT.

The rearrangement links TRBV4-1 to TRBJ2-3, with 11 bases aligning to TRBD1. The CDR3 totals 17 residues. V trimming: 0 bases; J trimming: 4 bases; junction bases outside the gene matches: 6. Germline-derived CDR1 and CDR2 are MGHRA and YSYEKL. The CDR3 sequence: CASSQDRGQGAPDTQYF. CDR3 DNA sequence: TGCGCCAGCAGCCAAGATCGCGGACAGGGGGCCCCAGATACGCAGTATTTT.